Sequencing of this T cell receptor (beta chain) was carried out in a study of blood T cell repertoires in COVID-19 (dated by TCRdb to 2020 to 2021). Background on the whole study: Samples covering the acute and convalescent phases of COVID-19 were provided by collaborators in the United States, Italy and Spain. The prospective study material was composed of cDNA or gDNA derived from T cells, B-cell-depleted T cells, or PBMCs. Deeply sampled blood TCRbeta repertoires from subjects exposed to, actively infected with, or recovered from COVID-19 were included in the dataset. A freely available public database, intended as a resource for researchers studying the immune response to SARS-CoV-2, is where the repertoires were released. The samples were drawn from the first 160 participants of the ongoing ImmuneRACE study and from some 1,300 subjects provided by 6 global collaborators. Nearly every sample came with metadata listing a de-identified subject ID, COVID-19 status, age in years and sex. HLA class I and class II types, where available, came from metadata supplied by the sample provider rather than from assay-based typing. Study-level results and caveats: The quantity of clinical and demographic metadata differed by source and by participant and was supplied without curation.

About this clone: Its cognate antigen has yet to be identified. No quality values exist for individual bases; no much larger clone is one base distant.

The immunoSEQ Assay, a bias-controlled multiplex PCR, was used to amplify TCRbeta CDR3 regions from genomic DNA. Per the authors' processing: Nucleated cell counts per sample were estimated from amplification of reference gene primers within the assay. To quantify the absolute abundance of each unique TCRbeta CDR3 rearrangement, sequence reads were collapsed and filtered. For each sample, productive Simpson clonality was calculated as the square root of Simpson's diversity index over productive rearrangements. TCRdb provides this immuneACCESS table in a form limited to in-frame rearrangements. Some clones are lacking; in checked studies, under half of them reflect an unresolved V gene, and why the rest are absent is not known. V and J calls and clone size are given by that table; D and trimming were obtained from the DNA. Across this sample there are about 160,000 clones, with roughly 79% seen only once. The leading ten clones occupy over 20% of the sample.

Unmatched junction bases come to 9, with V trimmed by 3 bases and J by 10 bases. Measured from the cysteine to the phenylalanine, the CDR3 is 13 residues long. CDR3 DNA only is kept here, 39 bases in frame from base 1. Looking up the germline V gene yields CDR1 SGHDT and CDR2 YYEEEE. Whole blood was collected in K2EDTA tubes by collaborating institutions according to the institutions' own protocols. For TCRbeta analysis, collaborator samples were shipped as frozen whole blood, as isolated PBMCs, or as DNA extracted from either sample type. The receptor comes from a woman older than 75 with acute or convalescent COVID-19. The chain is encoded by TRBV5-6 joined to TRBJ1-2, and TRBD1 matches 7 of the central bases. Sequenced: peripheral blood. The CDR3 amino acid sequence is: CASSSTPQGYYTF. The nucleotides read TGTGCCAGCAGCTCCACCCCACAGGGGTACTACACCTTC.